This T cell receptor beta chain was sequenced in a study of blood T cell repertoires in COVID-19. Study as a whole: Samples of COVID-19 (acute and convalescent) were obtained from the United States, Italy and Spain.

As handled by the study authors: Estimated nucleated cell counts came from reference gene primer amplification. Sequencing was performed with immunoSEQ multiplex PCR; in TCRdb, only in-frame clones are kept and a portion is missing. That table gives V, J and clone size, and the DNA gave D and trimming. The sample has over 400,000 clones; approximately 91% are singletons. This TCR derives from a woman aged 50 to 60 with COVID-19, enrolled during active disease. Sequenced material: peripheral blood.

The CDR3 here is CAISEGGASSYNEQFF. For the CDR3, the DNA is TGTGCCATCAGTGAGGGAGGGGCAAGCTCCTACAATGAGCAGTTCTTC. V gene TRBV10-3 combines with J gene TRBJ2-1; the D gene is possibly TRBD2 (6 bases). CDR3 length: 16 residues. Germline-derived CDR1 and CDR2 are ENHRY and SYGVKD. Trimming shortened V by 2 bases and J by 0 bases, and 11 bases separated the two germline ends.